The text below deals with one TCR beta chain. Its antigen is undetermined. TRB cDNA libraries were made by UMI-labeled 5' RACE. No DNA is given; TCRdb re-called the 5' RACE reads and lists each CDR3 protein once. The sample has some 130,000 distinct CDR3 sequences. The data were taken from a study of CXCR3-negative and CXCR3-positive naive CD8 T cells. Overall study results and limits: Similar TRBV-TRBJ usage characterized naive CXCR3-negative and CXCR3-positive cells; memory cells differed. Whereas both naive subsets had comparably high diversity, memory CD8+ cells had much lower diversity.

The CDR3 sequence is 13 residues long. Germline V lookup: CDR1 MNHEY, CDR2 SMNVEV (reference sequence). The TCR sequence derives from a human donor in good health. Some clones in this sample may be carry-over from other donors' samples. The sequenced sample consisted of naive CXCR3- CD8+ T cells from blood. Subset in this sample: CD45RO-CCR7+CD27+CD95- naive CD8+ T cells lacking CXCR3 (TNR3-). The chain carries TRBV27 and TRBJ2-7; the TCRdb call, TRBD2, lacks DNA for checking. This CDR3 reads CASSLGPLYEQYF.